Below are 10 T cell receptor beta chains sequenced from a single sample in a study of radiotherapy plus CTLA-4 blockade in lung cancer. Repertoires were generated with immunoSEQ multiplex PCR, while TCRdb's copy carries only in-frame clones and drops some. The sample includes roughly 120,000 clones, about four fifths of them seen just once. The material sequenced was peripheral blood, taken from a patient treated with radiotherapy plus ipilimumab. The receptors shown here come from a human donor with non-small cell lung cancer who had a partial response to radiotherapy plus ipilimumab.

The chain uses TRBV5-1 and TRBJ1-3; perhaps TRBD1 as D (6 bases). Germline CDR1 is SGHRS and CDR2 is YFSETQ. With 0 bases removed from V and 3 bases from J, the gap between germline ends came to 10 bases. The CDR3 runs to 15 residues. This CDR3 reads CASSLVQGYGNTIYF. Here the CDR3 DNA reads TGCGCCAGCAGCTTGGTACAGGGATATGGAAACACCATATATTTT.

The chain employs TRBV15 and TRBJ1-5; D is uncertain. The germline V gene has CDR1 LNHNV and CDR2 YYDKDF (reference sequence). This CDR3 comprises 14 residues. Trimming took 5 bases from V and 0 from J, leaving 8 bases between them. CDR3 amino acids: CATSRSSSNQPQHF. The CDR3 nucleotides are TGTGCCACCAGCCGAAGTAGTAGCAATCAGCCCCAGCATTTT.

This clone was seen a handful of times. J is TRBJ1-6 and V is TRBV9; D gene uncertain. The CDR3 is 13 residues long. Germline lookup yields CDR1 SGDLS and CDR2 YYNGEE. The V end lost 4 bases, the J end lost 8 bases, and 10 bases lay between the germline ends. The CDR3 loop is CASSPRRDSPLHF. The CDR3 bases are TGTGCCAGCAGCCCCAGGAGGGATTCACCCCTCCACTTT.

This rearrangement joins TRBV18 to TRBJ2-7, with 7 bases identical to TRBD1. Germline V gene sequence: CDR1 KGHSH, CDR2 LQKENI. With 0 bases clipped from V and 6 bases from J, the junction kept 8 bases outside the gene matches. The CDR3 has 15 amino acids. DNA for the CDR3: TGTGCCAGCTCACCACCGAACAGGGGCTTAGGCGAGCAGTACGTC. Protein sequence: CASSPPNRGLGEQYV.

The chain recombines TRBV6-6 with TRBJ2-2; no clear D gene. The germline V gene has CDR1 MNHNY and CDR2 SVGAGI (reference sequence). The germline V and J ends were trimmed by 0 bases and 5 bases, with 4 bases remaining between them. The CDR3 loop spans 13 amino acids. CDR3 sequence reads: CASSYSATGELFF. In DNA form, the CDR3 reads TGTGCCAGCAGTTACTCAGCAACCGGGGAGCTGTTTTTT.

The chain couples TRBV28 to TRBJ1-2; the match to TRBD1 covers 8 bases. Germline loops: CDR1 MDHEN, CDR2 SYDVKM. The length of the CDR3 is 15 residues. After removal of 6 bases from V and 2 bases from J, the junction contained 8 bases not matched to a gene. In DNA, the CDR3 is TGTGCCAGCAGCCGCCCGGACAGGGCCAACTATGGCTACACCTTC. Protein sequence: CASSRPDRANYGYTF.

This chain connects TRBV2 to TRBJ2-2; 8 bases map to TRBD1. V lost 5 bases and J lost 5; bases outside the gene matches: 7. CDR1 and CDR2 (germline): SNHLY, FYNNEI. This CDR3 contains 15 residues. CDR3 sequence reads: CASSPGGGGTGELFF. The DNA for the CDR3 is TGTGCCAGCAGTCCAGGGGGCGGAGGTACCGGGGAGCTGTTTTTT. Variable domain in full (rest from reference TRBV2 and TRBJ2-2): EPEVTQTPSHQVTQMGQEVILRCVPISNHLYFYWYRQILGQKVEFLVSFYNNEISEKSEIFDDQFSVERPDGSNFTLKIRSTKLEDSAMYFCASSPGGGGTGELFFGEGSRLTVL.

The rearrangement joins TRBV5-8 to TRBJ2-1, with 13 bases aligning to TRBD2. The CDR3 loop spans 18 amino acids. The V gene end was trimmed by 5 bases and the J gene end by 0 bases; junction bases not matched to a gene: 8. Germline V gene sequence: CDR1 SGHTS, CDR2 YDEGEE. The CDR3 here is CASRPGLAGMSSYNEQFF. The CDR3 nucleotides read TGTGCCAGCAGGCCGGGACTAGCGGGGATGAGCTCCTACAATGAGCAGTTCTTC.

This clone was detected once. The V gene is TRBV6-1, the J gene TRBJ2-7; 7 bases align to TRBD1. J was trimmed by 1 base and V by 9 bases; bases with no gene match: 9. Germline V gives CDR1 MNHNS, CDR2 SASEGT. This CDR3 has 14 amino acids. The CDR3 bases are TGTGCCAGTAGAATAAACAGGGGATCCTACGAGCAGTACTTC. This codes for CASRINRGSYEQYF.

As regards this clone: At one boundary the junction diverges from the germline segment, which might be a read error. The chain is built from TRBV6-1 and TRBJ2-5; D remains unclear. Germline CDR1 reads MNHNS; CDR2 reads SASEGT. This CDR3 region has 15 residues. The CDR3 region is CTSSEAQLTLETQYF. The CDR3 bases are TGTACCAGCAGTGAAGCGCAACTAACCTTGGAGACCCAGTACTTC.